The 9 T cell receptor beta chains listed next were all sequenced from one sample in a study of cytomegalovirus exposure and HLA in healthy donors. The protocol was immunoSEQ multiplex PCR, while the TCRdb copy is restricted to in-frame clones and leaves out a portion. The sample consists of under 250,000 clones, approximately 90% of them appearing once. The material sequenced was PBMCs. The receptors stem from a man aged 18 to 29 in good health and CMV-seronegative.

This clone was counted once. The genes are TRBV4-2 and TRBJ2-3; weak D call: TRBD2 (6 bases). The CDR3 runs to 14 residues. CDR1 and CDR2 from the germline V gene are LGHNA and YNFKEQ. Trimming removed 4 bases from V and 4 bases from J, with 12 bases in between. Here the CDR3 DNA reads TGTGCCAGCAGCCTTAGCGGAGGCGCAGATACGCAGTATTTT. It specifies CASSLSGGADTQYF.

In this sample, this clone turned up once. V and J are TRBV4-1 and TRBJ1-2; D is undetermined. Germline CDR1 is MGHRA and CDR2 is YSYEKL. There are 11 residues in the CDR3. The germline V and J ends were trimmed by 4 bases and 7 bases, with 7 bases remaining between them. The CDR3 loop is CASSRGGGYTF. The DNA of the CDR3 is TGCGCCAGCAGCCGAGGTGGTGGCTACACCTTC.

The chain is built from TRBV27 and TRBJ1-5; D remains unclear. The V and J ends lost 2 bases and 1 base respectively, with 12 bases between them. Germline V lookup: CDR1 MNHEY, CDR2 SMNVEV (reference sequence). The CDR3 spans 16 residues. CDR3 in amino acids: CASSLAPDTSNQPQHF. In DNA, the CDR3 is TGTGCCAGCAGTTTAGCACCAGATACGAGCAATCAGCCCCAGCATTTT.

This clone was recorded once. This chain links TRBV2 with TRBJ2-7, with 11 bases that match TRBD1. After removal of 5 bases from V and 0 bases from J, the junction contained 3 bases not matched to a gene. Germline-derived CDR1 and CDR2 are SNHLY and FYNNEI. The CDR3 has 15 residues. In DNA, the CDR3 is TGTGCCAGCAGTTGGACAGGGGGCGCCTCCTACGAGCAGTACTTC. Amino acid sequence: CASSWTGGASYEQYF.

This chain uses TRBV28 with TRBJ1-5; 10 positions agree with TRBD1. CDR1 MDHEN and CDR2 SYDVKM come from the germline V gene. This CDR3 is built from 16 residues. Unmatched junction bases numbered 9, after V lost 6 bases and J lost 4 bases. CDR3 amino acids: CASRGQGLKKNQPQHF. The CDR3, as DNA: TGTGCCAGCAGGGGACAGGGGTTGAAGAAAAATCAGCCCCAGCATTTT.

The CDR3 DNA reads as TGTGCCAGCAGCTTAGGGGCGGGGACCCAGTACTTC. Amino acids: CASSLGAGTQYF. The V gene is TRBV7-2, the J gene TRBJ2-5; tentatively, D is TRBD2 (5 bases). The CDR3 consists of 12 residues. The germline V and J ends were trimmed by 1 base and 7 bases, with 7 bases remaining between them. The V gene's germline CDR1 is SGHTA and CDR2 FQGNSA.

The chain joins TRBV4-2 to TRBJ2-7, with TRBD2 matching over 11 bases. Per the germline V gene, CDR1 is LGHNA and CDR2 is YNFKEQ. V shed 4 bases and J 3 bases; nucleotides not matched to a gene: 2. This CDR3 region has 14 residues. CDR3 sequence (DNA): TGTGCCAGCAGCCGACTAGCGGGGATCTACGAGCAGTACTTC. This translates into CASSRLAGIYEQYF.

The rearrangement uses TRBV7-2 and TRBJ2-1; TRBD2 is a possible D gene (5 bases). Deletions cut 5 bases from V and 7 bases from J, with 24 bases between. This CDR3 comprises 17 residues. CDR1 and CDR2 (germline): SGHTA, FQGNSA. CDR3 sequence: CASSGDGLSGTLNEQFF. The DNA of the CDR3 is TGTGCCAGCAGCGGAGACGGACTTTCCGGCACCTTAAATGAGCAGTTCTTC.

The J gene is TRBJ1-1, the V gene TRBV28; TRBD1 matches at 7 bases. The CDR3 length is 15 residues. Germline loops: CDR1 MDHEN, CDR2 SYDVKM. Unmatched junction bases numbered 12, after V lost 6 bases and J lost 5 bases. CDR3 protein: CASRSTTGFGTEAFF. The CDR3 region has the DNA TGTGCCAGCAGAAGTACGACAGGGTTTGGGACTGAAGCTTTCTTT. Based on the CDR3 plus reference TRBV28 and TRBJ1-1, the full variable domain is DVKVTQSSRYLVKRTGEKVFLECVQDMDHENMFWYRQDPGLGLRLIYFSYDVKMKEKGDIPEGYSVSREKKERFSLILESASTNQTSMYLCASRSTTGFGTEAFFGQGTRLTVV.